This is a list of T cell receptor beta chains from one sample in a study of blood T cell repertoires in COVID-19. The method was immunoSEQ multiplex PCR; TCRdb's version includes in-frame clones alone and lacks a portion of them. The top ten hold 5.5% to 8% of the sample, which has over 70,000 clones, approximately 80% seen once. The source material was peripheral blood. Receptors were obtained from a man between 25 and 39 years old with COVID-19, enrolled during active disease. Each CDR3 is given with its conserved first and last residue. Fields, in order: J gene, D gene, clone size, V gene, CDR3 length, CDR3 DNA, CDR3 protein. A D gene is named only where the DNA matches it firmly. Clone size, where shown, is once, few, many, or a class for clones that have expanded.

j_gene: TRBJ2-2
d_gene: TRBD1
abundance: NA
v_gene: TRBV5-4
len: 14
CDR3nt: TGTGCCACAGGGACAGGGAGGAACACCGGGGAGCTGTTTTTT
CDR3aa: CATGTGRNTGELFF

j_gene: TRBJ1-1
d_gene: TRBD1
abundance: NA
v_gene: TRBV18
len: 17
CDR3nt: TGTGCCAGCTCACCATACGACAGGGCCCTTGGGAACACTGAAGCTTTCTTT
CDR3aa: CASSPYDRALGNTEAFF

j_gene: TRBJ2-1
d_gene: NA
abundance: NA
v_gene: TRBV15
len: 14
CDR3nt: TGTGCCACCAGCAGCCAGGAGGAAGTCAATGAGCAGTTCTTC
CDR3aa: CATSSQEEVNEQFF

j_gene: TRBJ2-1
d_gene: NA
abundance: NA
v_gene: TRBV6-4
len: 13
CDR3nt: TGTGCCAGCAGTTTACAGCCCTACAATGAGCAGTTCTTC
CDR3aa: CASSLQPYNEQFF

j_gene: TRBJ2-7
d_gene: TRBD1
abundance: NA
v_gene: TRBV13
len: 14
CDR3nt: TGTGCCAGCAAGGGGGGGACAGGGGTTTACGAGCAGTACTTC
CDR3aa: CASKGGTGVYEQYF

j_gene: TRBJ2-1
d_gene: NA
abundance: NA
v_gene: TRBV20-1
len: 11
CDR3nt: TGCAGTGCTAGAGCCCTCAATGAGCAGTTCTTC
CDR3aa: CSARALNEQFF

j_gene: TRBJ2-1
d_gene: NA
abundance: NA
v_gene: TRBV6-4
len: 14
CDR3nt: TGTGCCAGCAGTGAGCGGACAGACTACAATGAGCAGTTCTTC
CDR3aa: CASSERTDYNEQFF

j_gene: TRBJ1-3
d_gene: NA
abundance: few
v_gene: TRBV2
len: 12
CDR3nt: TGTGCCAGCAGTCCGGGGGGAAACACCATATATTTT
CDR3aa: CASSPGGNTIYF

j_gene: TRBJ1-6
d_gene: NA
abundance: NA
v_gene: TRBV27
len: 14
CDR3nt: TGTGCCAGCAGTTTATACCTGGGCCCTTCACCCCTCCACTTT
CDR3aa: CASSLYLGPSPLHF

j_gene: TRBJ1-2
d_gene: TRBD1
abundance: NA
v_gene: TRBV7-8
len: 14
CDR3nt: TGTGCCAGCAGCCCCCGACAGGGGGCGAGTGGCTACACCTTC
CDR3aa: CASSPRQGASGYTF

j_gene: TRBJ2-7
d_gene: NA
abundance: NA
v_gene: TRBV6-6
len: 13
CDR3nt: TGTGCCAGCAGTTACGGCGGATCCTACGAGCAGTACTTC
CDR3aa: CASSYGGSYEQYF

j_gene: TRBJ2-5
d_gene: TRBD1
abundance: once
v_gene: TRBV11-2
len: 15
CDR3nt: TGTGCCAGCAGCCTACGGACCCGGACAGGGCTAACCCAGTACTTC
CDR3aa: CASSLRTRTGLTQYF

j_gene: TRBJ2-5
d_gene: TRBD2
abundance: NA
v_gene: TRBV3-1/TRBV3-2
len: 18
CDR3nt: TGTGCCAGCAGCCCACTAGCGGGAGCAGGGGGGGGGCAAGAGACCCAGTACTTC
CDR3aa: CASSPLAGAGGGQETQYF

j_gene: TRBJ2-3
d_gene: TRBD1
abundance: NA
v_gene: TRBV27
len: 14
CDR3nt: TGTGCCAGCAGTGGGACAGGGGGTCTAAATACGCAGTATTTT
CDR3aa: CASSGTGGLNTQYF

j_gene: TRBJ1-2
d_gene: TRBD1
abundance: NA
v_gene: TRBV28
len: 14
CDR3nt: TGTGCCAGCACAGGACGCCCAGGGGGCTCTGGCTACACCTTC
CDR3aa: CASTGRPGGSGYTF

j_gene: TRBJ2-7
d_gene: TRBD2
abundance: NA
v_gene: TRBV11-2
len: 16
CDR3nt: TGTGCCAGCAGCTTAGGGGGACTAGCGGGATATCGCGAGCAGTACTTC
CDR3aa: CASSLGGLAGYREQYF

j_gene: TRBJ1-2
d_gene: TRBD1
abundance: NA
v_gene: TRBV9
len: 15
CDR3nt: TGTGCCAGCAGCCCTCGTACAGGGGTCCTCAATGGCTACACCTTC
CDR3aa: CASSPRTGVLNGYTF

j_gene: TRBJ2-7
d_gene: NA
abundance: NA
v_gene: TRBV18
len: 14
CDR3nt: TGTGCCAGCTCACTCGGGGGTAGCTCCTACGAGCAGTACTTC
CDR3aa: CASSLGGSSYEQYF

j_gene: TRBJ1-5
d_gene: NA
abundance: NA
v_gene: TRBV5-5
len: 14
CDR3nt: TGTGCCAGCAGCGCTGGGACTCTCGGGAGGGCCCAGCATTTT
CDR3aa: CASSAGTLGRAQHF

j_gene: TRBJ1-1
d_gene: NA
abundance: once
v_gene: TRBV7-2
len: 15
CDR3nt: TGTGCCAGCAGCCCCATGACAGGTCCCAAGGTGGGAGCTTTCTTT
CDR3aa: CASSPMTGPKVGAFF